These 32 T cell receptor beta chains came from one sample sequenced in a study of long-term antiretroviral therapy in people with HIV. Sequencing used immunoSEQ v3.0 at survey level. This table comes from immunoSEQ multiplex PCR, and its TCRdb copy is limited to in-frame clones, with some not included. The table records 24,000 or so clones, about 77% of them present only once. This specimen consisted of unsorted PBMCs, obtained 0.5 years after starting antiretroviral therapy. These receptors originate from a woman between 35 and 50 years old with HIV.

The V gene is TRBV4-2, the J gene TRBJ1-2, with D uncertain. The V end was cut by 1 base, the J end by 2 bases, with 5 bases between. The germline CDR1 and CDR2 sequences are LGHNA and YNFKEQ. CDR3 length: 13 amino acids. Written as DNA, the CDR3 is TGTGCCAGCAGCCAAGGTACGAACTATGGCTACACCTTC. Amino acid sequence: CASSQGTNYGYTF.

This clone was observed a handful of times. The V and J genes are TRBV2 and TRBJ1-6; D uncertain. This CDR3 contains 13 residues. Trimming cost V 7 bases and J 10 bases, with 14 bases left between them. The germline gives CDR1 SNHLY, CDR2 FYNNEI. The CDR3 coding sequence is TGTGCCAGCACTCCCCAGGTTCAGTCACCCCTCCACTTT. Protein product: CASTPQVQSPLHF. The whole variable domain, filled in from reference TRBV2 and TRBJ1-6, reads EPEVTQTPSHQVTQMGQEVILRCVPISNHLYFYWYRQILGQKVEFLVSFYNNEISEKSEIFDDQFSVERPDGSNFTLKIRSTKLEDSAMYFCASTPQVQSPLHFGNGTRLTVT.

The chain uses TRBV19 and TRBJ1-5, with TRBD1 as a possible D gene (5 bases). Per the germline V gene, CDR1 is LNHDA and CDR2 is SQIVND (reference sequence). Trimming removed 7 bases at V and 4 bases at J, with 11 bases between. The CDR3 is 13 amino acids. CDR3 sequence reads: CASIGARNQPQHF. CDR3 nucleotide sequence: TGTGCCAGTATAGGGGCGCGTAATCAGCCCCAGCATTTT. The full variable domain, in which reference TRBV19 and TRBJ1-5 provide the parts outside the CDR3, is DGGITQSPKYLFRKEGQNVTLSCEQNLNHDAMYWYRQDPGQGLRLIYYSQIVNDFQKGDIAEGYSVSREKKESFPLTVTSAQKNPTAFYLCASIGARNQPQHFGDGTRLSIL.

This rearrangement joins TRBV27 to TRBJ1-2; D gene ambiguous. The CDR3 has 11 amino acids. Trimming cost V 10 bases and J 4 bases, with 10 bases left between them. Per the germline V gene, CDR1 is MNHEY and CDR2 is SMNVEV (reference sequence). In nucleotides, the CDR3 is TGTGCCACAGGCCGGACCTATGGCTACACCTTC. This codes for CATGRTYGYTF.

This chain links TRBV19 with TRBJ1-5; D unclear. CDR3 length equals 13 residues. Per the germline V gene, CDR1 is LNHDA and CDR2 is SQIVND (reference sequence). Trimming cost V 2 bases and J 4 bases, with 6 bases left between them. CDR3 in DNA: TGTGCCAGTAGTATATACGAGAATCAGCCCCAGCATTTT. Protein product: CASSIYENQPQHF. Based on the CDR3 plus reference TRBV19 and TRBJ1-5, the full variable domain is DGGITQSPKYLFRKEGQNVTLSCEQNLNHDAMYWYRQDPGQGLRLIYYSQIVNDFQKGDIAEGYSVSREKKESFPLTVTSAQKNPTAFYLCASSIYENQPQHFGDGTRLSIL.

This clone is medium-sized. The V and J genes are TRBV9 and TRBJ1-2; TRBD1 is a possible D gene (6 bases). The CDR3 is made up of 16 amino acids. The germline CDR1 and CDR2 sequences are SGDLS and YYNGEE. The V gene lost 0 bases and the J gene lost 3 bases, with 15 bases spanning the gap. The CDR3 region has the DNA TGTGCCAGCAGCGTAGAGGCGGAGGGGGGATACTATGGCTACACCTTC. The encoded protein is CASSVEAEGGYYGYTF.

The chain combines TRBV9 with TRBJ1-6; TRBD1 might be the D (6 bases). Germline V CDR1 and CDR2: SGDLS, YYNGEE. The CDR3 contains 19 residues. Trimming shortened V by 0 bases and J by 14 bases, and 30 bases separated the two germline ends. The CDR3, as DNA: TGTGCCAGCAGCGTAGGCTCGATAGAAGGGGGTCACGCGTTTTATTCCCTCCACTTT. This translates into CASSVGSIEGGHAFYSLHF.

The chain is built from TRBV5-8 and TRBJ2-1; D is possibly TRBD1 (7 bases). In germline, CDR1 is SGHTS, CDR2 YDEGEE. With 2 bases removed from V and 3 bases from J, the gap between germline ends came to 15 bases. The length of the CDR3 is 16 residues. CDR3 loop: CASSFPGGTRYNEQFF. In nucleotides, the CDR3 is TGTGCCAGCAGCTTCCCAGGGGGGACCCGCTACAATGAGCAGTTCTTC.

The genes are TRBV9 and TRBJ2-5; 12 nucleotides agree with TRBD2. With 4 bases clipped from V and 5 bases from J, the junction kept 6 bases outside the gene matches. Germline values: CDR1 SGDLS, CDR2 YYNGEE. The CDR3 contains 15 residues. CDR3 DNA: TGTGCCAGCAGCCCTTGGACTAGCGGGGACGAGACCCAGTACTTC. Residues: CASSPWTSGDETQYF.

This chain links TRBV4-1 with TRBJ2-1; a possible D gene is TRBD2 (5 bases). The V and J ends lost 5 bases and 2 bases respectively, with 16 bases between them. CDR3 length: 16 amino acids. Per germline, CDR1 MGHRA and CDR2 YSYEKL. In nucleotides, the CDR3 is TGCGCCAGCAGCGCCGGTGCTAGCAAGACCTACAATGAGCAGTTCTTC. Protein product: CASSAGASKTYNEQFF.

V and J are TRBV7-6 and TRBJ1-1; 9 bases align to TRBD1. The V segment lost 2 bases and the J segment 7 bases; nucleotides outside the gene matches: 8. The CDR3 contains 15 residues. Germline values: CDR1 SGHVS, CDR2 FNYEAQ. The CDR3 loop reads CASSLTGQGPVEAFF. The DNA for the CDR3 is TGTGCCAGCAGCTTAACGGGACAGGGACCCGTTGAAGCTTTCTTT. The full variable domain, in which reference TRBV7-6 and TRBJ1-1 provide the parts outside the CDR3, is GAGVSQSPRYKVTKRGQDVALRCDPISGHVSLYWYRQALGQGPEFLTYFNYEAQQDKSGLPNDRFSAERPEGSISTLTIQRTEQRDSAMYRCASSLTGQGPVEAFFGQGTRLTVV.

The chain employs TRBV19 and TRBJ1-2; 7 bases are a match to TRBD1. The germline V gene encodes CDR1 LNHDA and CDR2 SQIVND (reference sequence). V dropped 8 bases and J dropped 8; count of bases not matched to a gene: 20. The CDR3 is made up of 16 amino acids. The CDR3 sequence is CASRRPDRTSAGGYTF. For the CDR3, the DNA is TGTGCCAGTCGACGACCGGACAGGACCTCTGCGGGGGGCTACACCTTC.

CDR3 in amino acids: CASSYAGAGANVLTF. CDR3 nucleotides: TGTGCCAGCAGTTACGCCGGGGCTGGGGCCAACGTCCTGACTTTC. This chain links TRBV6-5 with TRBJ2-6; D is possibly TRBD2 (5 bases). Germline V gene lookup returns CDR1 MNHEY and CDR2 SVGAGI. The CDR3 is 15 residues long. The ends were cut back, 2 bases at V and 2 bases at J, with 7 bases in the middle.

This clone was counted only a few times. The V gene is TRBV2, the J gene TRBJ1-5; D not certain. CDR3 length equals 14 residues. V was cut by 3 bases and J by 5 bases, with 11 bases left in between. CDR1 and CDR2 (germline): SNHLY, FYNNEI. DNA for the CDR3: TGTGCCAGCAGTGAGGACGGGGTAGATCAGCCCCAGCATTTT. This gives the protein CASSEDGVDQPQHF.

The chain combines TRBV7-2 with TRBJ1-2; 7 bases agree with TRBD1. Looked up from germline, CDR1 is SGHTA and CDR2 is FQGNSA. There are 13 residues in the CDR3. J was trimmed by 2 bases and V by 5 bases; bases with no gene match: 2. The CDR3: CASSPDRNYGYTF. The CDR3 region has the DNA TGTGCCAGCAGCCCGGACAGGAACTATGGCTACACCTTC.

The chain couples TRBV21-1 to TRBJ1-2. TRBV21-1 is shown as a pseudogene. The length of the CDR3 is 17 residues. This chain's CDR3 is CASSKVPSSGGPYGYTF. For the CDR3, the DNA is TGTGCCAGCAGCAAAGTCCCCTCTTCCGGGGGTCCCTATGGCTACACCTTC.

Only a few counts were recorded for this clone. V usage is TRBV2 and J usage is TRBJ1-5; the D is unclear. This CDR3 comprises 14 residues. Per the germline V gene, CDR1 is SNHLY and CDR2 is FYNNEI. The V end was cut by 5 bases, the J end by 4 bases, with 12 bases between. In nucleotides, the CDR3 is TGTGCCAGCAGTTTCGGAGTAGGGAATCAGCCCCAGCATTTT. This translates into CASSFGVGNQPQHF.

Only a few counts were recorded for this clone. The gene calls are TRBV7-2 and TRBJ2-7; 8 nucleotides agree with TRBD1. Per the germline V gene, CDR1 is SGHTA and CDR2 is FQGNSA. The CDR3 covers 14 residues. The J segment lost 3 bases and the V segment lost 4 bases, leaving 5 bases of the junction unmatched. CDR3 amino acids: CASSSPGQDYEQYF. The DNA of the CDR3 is TGTGCCAGCAGCTCTCCGGGACAGGACTACGAGCAGTACTTC.

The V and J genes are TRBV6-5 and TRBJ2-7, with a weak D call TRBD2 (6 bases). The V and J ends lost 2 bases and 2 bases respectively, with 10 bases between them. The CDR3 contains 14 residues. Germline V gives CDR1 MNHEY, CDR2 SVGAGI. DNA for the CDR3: TGTGCCAGCAGTTACGGGACTGGACCCTACGAGCAGTACTTC. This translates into CASSYGTGPYEQYF.

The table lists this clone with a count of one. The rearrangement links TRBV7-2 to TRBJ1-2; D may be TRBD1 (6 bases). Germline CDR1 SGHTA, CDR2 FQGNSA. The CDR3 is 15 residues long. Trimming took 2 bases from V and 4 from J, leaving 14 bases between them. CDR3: CASSLNARGLYGYTF. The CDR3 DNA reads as TGTGCCAGCAGCTTAAACGCCAGGGGCCTCTATGGCTACACCTTC.

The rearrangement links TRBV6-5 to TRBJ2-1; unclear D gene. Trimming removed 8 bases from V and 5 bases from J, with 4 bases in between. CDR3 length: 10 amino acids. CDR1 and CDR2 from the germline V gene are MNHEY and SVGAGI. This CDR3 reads CASGNNEQFF. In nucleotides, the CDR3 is TGTGCCAGCGGGAACAATGAGCAGTTCTTC.

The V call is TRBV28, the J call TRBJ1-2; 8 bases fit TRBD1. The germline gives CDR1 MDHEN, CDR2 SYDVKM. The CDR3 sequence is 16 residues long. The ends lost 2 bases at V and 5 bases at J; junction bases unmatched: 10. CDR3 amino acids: CASSLVLAGTGYGYTF. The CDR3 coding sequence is TGTGCCAGCAGTTTAGTCCTCGCCGGGACAGGTTATGGCTACACCTTC.

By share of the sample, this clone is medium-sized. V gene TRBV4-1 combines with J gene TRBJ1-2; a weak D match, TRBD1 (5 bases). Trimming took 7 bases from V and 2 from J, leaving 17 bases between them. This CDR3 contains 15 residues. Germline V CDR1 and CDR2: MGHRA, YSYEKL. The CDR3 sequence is CASKTSPTANYGYTF. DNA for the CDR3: TGCGCCAGCAAAACCTCCCCGACAGCGAACTATGGCTACACCTTC.

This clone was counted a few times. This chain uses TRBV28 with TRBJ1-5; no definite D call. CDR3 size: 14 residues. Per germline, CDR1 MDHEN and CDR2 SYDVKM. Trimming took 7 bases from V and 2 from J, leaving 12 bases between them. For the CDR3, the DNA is TGTGCCAGCACCGAAGGCGGTGGCAATCAGCCCCAGCATTTT. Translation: CASTEGGGNQPQHF. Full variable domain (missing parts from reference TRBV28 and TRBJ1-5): DVKVTQSSRYLVKRTGEKVFLECVQDMDHENMFWYRQDPGLGLRLIYFSYDVKMKEKGDIPEGYSVSREKKERFSLILESASTNQTSMYLCASTEGGGNQPQHFGDGTRLSIL.

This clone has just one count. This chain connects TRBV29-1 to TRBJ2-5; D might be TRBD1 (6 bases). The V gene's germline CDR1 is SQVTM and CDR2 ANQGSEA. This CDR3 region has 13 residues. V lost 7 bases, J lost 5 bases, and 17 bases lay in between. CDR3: CSGAGVLVETQYF. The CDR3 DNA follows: TGCAGCGGCGCAGGGGTTTTGGTCGAGACCCAGTACTTC.

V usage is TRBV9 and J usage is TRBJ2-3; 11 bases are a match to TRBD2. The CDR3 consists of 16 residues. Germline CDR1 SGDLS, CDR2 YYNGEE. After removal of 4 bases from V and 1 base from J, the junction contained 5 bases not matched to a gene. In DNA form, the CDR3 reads TGTGCCAGCAGCCCAAATAGCGGGGGGGGCACAGATACGCAGTATTTT. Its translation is CASSPNSGGGTDTQYF. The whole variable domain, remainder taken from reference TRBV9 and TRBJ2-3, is DSGVTQTPKHLITATGQRVTLRCSPRSGDLSVYWYQQSLDQGLQFLIQYYNGEERAKGNILERFSAQQFPDLHSELNLSSLELGDSALYFCASSPNSGGGTDTQYFGPGTRLTVL.

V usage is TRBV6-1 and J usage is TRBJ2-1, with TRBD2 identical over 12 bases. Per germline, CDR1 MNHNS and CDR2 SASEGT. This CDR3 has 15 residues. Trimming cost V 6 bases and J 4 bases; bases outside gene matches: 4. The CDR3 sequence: CASRQTSGGYNEQFF. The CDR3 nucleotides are TGTGCCAGCAGGCAAACTAGCGGGGGGTACAATGAGCAGTTCTTC.

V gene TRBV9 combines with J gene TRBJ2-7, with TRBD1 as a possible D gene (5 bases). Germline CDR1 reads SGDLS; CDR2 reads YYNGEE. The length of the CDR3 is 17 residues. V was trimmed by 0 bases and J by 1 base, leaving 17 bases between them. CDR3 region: CASSVEVKQELSYEQYF. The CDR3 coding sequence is TGTGCCAGCAGCGTAGAGGTTAAACAGGAGCTTTCCTACGAGCAGTACTTC.

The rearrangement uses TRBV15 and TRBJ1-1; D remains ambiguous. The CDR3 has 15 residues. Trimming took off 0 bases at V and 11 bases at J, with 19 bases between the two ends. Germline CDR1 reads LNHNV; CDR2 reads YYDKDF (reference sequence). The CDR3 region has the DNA TGTGCCACCAGCAGAGATCTGCCGATTACGACGGGCGCTTTCTTT. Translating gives CATSRDLPITTGAFF.

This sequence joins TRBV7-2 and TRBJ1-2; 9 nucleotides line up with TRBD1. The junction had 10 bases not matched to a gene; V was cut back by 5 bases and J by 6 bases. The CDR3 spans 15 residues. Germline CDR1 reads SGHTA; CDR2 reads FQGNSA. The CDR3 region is CASSRWTGDYDGYTF. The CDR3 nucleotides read TGTGCCAGCAGCCGCTGGACAGGGGATTATGATGGCTACACCTTC.

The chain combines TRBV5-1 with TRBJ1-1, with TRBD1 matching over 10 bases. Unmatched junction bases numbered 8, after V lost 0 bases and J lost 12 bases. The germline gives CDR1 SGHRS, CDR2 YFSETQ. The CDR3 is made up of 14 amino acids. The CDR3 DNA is TGCGCCAGCAGCTTGGCTTTTCGGGACAGGGGTTCTTTCTTT. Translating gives CASSLAFRDRGSFF.

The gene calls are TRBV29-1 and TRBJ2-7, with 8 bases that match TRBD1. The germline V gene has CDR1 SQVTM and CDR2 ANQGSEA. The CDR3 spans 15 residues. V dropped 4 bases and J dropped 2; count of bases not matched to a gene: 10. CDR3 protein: CSVGEWTGMTYEQYF. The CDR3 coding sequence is TGCAGCGTTGGGGAATGGACAGGGATGACCTACGAGCAGTACTTC.